These 8 T cell receptor beta chains came from one sample sequenced in a study of blood T cells in healthy people across ages. A sample-barcoded 5' primer and a J-beta primer mix were used in a second PCR of about 6 to 11 cycles. Via MiXCR, TCRdb re-called the 5' RACE reads, giving one row per CDR3 protein. The sample yields roughly 1,700,000 distinct CDR3 sequences, about 30% seen once. The sample comprised blood. These receptors were taken from a woman younger than 45 in good health.

There are a few counts of this clonotype. This could be a read error, since a much larger clone is one nucleotide away. V usage is TRBV20-1 and J usage is TRBJ1-2; a possible D gene is TRBD1 (5 bases). CDR3 length: 13 residues. Germline V gene sequence: CDR1 DFQATT, CDR2 SNEGSKA (reference sequence). Deletions cut 6 bases from V and 0 bases from J, with 11 bases between. DNA of the CDR3: TGCAGTGCGGCGTACAGGTCTAACTATGGCTACACCTTC. As protein: CSAAYRSNYGYTF.

The V gene is TRBV7-9, the J gene TRBJ2-1, with 15 bases lining up with TRBD2. After removal of 10 bases from V and 7 bases from J, the junction contained 11 bases not matched to a gene. Per germline, CDR1 SEHNR and CDR2 FQNEAQ (reference sequence). CDR3 length: 16 residues. In DNA, the CDR3 is TGTGCCACCTCCGGGACTAGCGGGAGGATCGATAATGAGCAGTTCTTC. Its protein product is CATSGTSGRIDNEQFF.

This clonotype was observed at least ten times. The V call is TRBV12-3 or TRBV12-4, the J call TRBJ1-2; the match to TRBD1 covers 7 bases. The CDR3 is made up of 13 amino acids. V lost 6 bases and J lost 6; bases outside the gene matches: 7. CDR3 sequence (DNA): TGTGCCAGCAGGGGTGGACAGGCCGATGGCTACACCTTC. Translated: CASRGGQADGYTF.

The chain is built from TRBV2 and TRBJ2-5, with 9 bases aligning to TRBD1. The germline V gene encodes CDR1 SNHLY and CDR2 FYNNEI. The V and J ends lost 6 bases and 4 bases, in that order; junction bases with no gene match: 6. The CDR3 totals 14 residues. CDR3 in amino acids: CASSDGTGPETQYF. The CDR3 bases are TGTGCCAGCAGCGATGGGACAGGGCCAGAGACCCAGTACTTC. The full variable domain, its missing parts supplied by reference TRBV2 and TRBJ2-5, is EPEVTQTPSHQVTQMGQEVILRCVPISNHLYFYWYRQILGQKVEFLVSFYNNEISEKSEIFDDQFSVERPDGSNFTLKIRSTKLEDSAMYFCASSDGTGPETQYFGPGTRLLVL.

V and J are TRBV5-5 and TRBJ2-1, with D possibly TRBD2 on 6 matching bases. Germline V lookup: CDR1 SGHKS, CDR2 YYEKEE (reference sequence). This CDR3 contains 15 residues. The V gene lost 0 bases and the J gene lost 10 bases, with 17 bases spanning the gap. CDR3 protein: CASSLVVTSSYEQFF. In nucleotides, the CDR3 is TGTGCCAGCAGCTTGGTGGTAACTAGCTCCTACGAGCAGTTCTTC. The variable domain in full, with the rest retrieved from reference TRBV5-5 and TRBJ2-1, is DAGVTQSPTHLIKTRGQQVTLRCSPISGHKSVSWYQQVLGQGPQFIFQYYEKEERGRGNFPDRFSARQFPNYSSELNVNALLLGDSALYLCASSLVVTSSYEQFFGPGTRLTVL.

The chain combines TRBV4-1 with TRBJ1-5, with a possible D match to TRBD1 (6 bases). CDR3 length: 16 amino acids. The germline CDR1 and CDR2 sequences are MGHRA and YSYEKL. V lost 1 base and J 3 bases, leaving 13 bases between the germline ends. The CDR3, as DNA: TGCGCCAGCAGCCAAGCGGGGGACACCTACAATCAGCCCCAGCATTTT. This gives the protein CASSQAGDTYNQPQHF.

This clonotype was detected a few times. The chain's CDR3 is CASSLPPFSGTAIGGETQYF. The CDR3, as DNA: TGTGCCAGCAGCCTCCCACCTTTTTCCGGGACAGCAATTGGAGGAGAGACCCAGTACTTC. The chain links TRBV3-1 to TRBJ2-5; 7 bases fit TRBD1. Trimming cost V 4 bases and J 4 bases; bases outside gene matches: 24. The CDR3 covers 20 residues. CDR1 LGHDT and CDR2 YNNKEL come from the germline V gene (reference sequence).

This clonotype occurred once. A much bigger clone sits one base away, suggesting this may be a read error. The V and J genes are TRBV7-9 and TRBJ2-7, with D tentatively TRBD1 or TRBD2 (6 bases each). In germline, CDR1 is SEHNR, CDR2 FQNEAQ (reference sequence). The CDR3 length is 13 residues. In DNA, the CDR3 is TGTACCAGCAGCTTCCAACAGGGAGGAGAGCAGTACTTC. As protein: CTSSFQQGGEQYF.